These 7 T cell receptor beta chains were sequenced from one sample in a study of post-analysis software for immune sequencing data. Study-wide points: About five TRBV segments occurring more often in patients than controls included TRBV5-6, TRBV5-1 and TRBV20-1.

Presence of unique molecular identifiers characterized the TCR beta cDNA libraries. TCRdb called the PCR reads again in MiXCR, with one record for every CDR3 protein. The sample holds about 800,000 distinct CDR3 sequences, 25% to 30% seen once. Which antigens these TCRs recognize remains unknown. The sequencing sample was made of blood. The receptors were gathered from a girl between 5 and 17 years old with multiple sclerosis.

This clonotype was recorded a few times. The chain combines TRBV7-2 with TRBJ2-1, with 13 bases matching TRBD2. V gave up 5 bases and J gave up 14 bases; unmatched junction bases: 6. CDR3 length: 13 amino acids. CDR1 and CDR2 (germline): SGHTA, FQGNSA. CDR3 region: CASSRPGLAGEFF. Written as DNA, the CDR3 is TGTGCCAGCAGCCGACCCGGACTAGCGGGAGAGTTCTTC.

The rearrangement uses TRBV3-1 and TRBJ2-5, with TRBD1 identical over 7 bases. Germline CDR1 LGHDT, CDR2 YNNKEL (reference sequence). The V segment lost 3 bases and the J segment 5 bases; nucleotides outside the gene matches: 9. The CDR3 has 15 residues. DNA for the CDR3: TGTGCCAGCAGCCAGAACGCAGGGGGTGGGGAGACCCAGTACTTC. It codes for CASSQNAGGGETQYF.

The chain combines TRBV9 with TRBJ2-7; D remains unclear. The ends were cut back, 4 bases at V and 0 bases at J, with 8 bases in the middle. The CDR3 contains 13 residues. Germline CDR1 is SGDLS and CDR2 is YYNGEE. The CDR3 reads CASSPKSSYEQYF. Written as DNA, the CDR3 is TGTGCCAGCAGCCCCAAGTCCTCCTACGAGCAGTACTTC. Supplemented by reference TRBV9 and TRBJ2-7, the full variable domain reads DSGVTQTPKHLITATGQRVTLRCSPRSGDLSVYWYQQSLDQGLQFLIQYYNGEERAKGNILERFSAQQFPDLHSELNLSSLELGDSALYFCASSPKSSYEQYFGPGTRLTVT.

This clonotype was seen only a few times. The chain joins TRBV20-1 to TRBJ1-2; D is perhaps TRBD1 (6 bases). Trimming removed 6 bases from V and 6 bases from J, with 14 bases in between. The CDR3 loop spans 12 amino acids. Germline CDR1 is DFQATT and CDR2 is SNEGSKA (reference sequence). The CDR3, as DNA: TGCAGTGCAAGAACAGGGCCCGATGGCTACACCTTC. Translating gives CSARTGPDGYTF.

The rearrangement joins TRBV5-1 to TRBJ1-1; unclear D gene. From germline, CDR1 is SGHRS and CDR2 YFSETQ. V was clipped by 0 bases and J by 6 bases, with 9 bases between them. CDR3 size: 13 residues. CDR3 DNA sequence: TGCGCCAGCAGCTTGGTGAGCGGCGCTGAAGCTTTCTTT. It translates to CASSLVSGAEAFF.

The chain is built from TRBV12-3 or TRBV12-4 and TRBJ1-2; 7 bases fit TRBD1. CDR3 length: 12 residues. J gave up 14 bases and V 4 bases, and 10 bases lay outside the gene matches. CDR3 coding DNA: TGTGCCAGCAGTTCACGAACCGGGACAGAGACCTTC. The encoded protein is CASSSRTGTETF.

The chain couples TRBV10-3 to TRBJ2-1; the D is unclear. V lost 11 bases and J lost 8, with 13 bases in between. CDR1 and CDR2 from the germline V gene are ENHRY and SYGVKD. The length of the CDR3 is 11 residues. CDR3 loop: CAAMAGHEQFF. Written as DNA, the CDR3 is TGTGCCGCTATGGCCGGTCATGAGCAGTTCTTC.